A selection of T cell receptor beta chains follows, all from one sample in a study of blood T cell repertoires in COVID-19. The method was immunoSEQ multiplex PCR; TCRdb's version includes in-frame clones alone and lacks a portion of them. The sample records some 220,000 clones, 80% to 90% being singletons. The sequenced sample consisted of peripheral blood. These receptors came from a man aged 50-59 years with active or convalescent COVID-19. Both conserved end residues are part of each CDR3. D genes are given only for firm matches. Expanded clones are given a class, and other clones once, few, many or no size at all.

j_call v_call d_call clone_size cdr3_aa cdr3_nt
TRBJ1-2 TRBV5-5 NA NA CASSLDGAGYGYTF TGTGCCAGCAGCTTGGATGGGGCAGGCTATGGCTACACCTTC
TRBJ1-4 TRBV15 NA NA CATSRRGSGEKLFF TGTGCCACCAGCAGAAGGGGGTCGGGTGAAAAACTGTTTTTT
TRBJ1-2 TRBV2 NA NA CASSKTGANYGYTF TGTGCCAGCAGTAAGACAGGCGCTAACTATGGCTACACCTTC
TRBJ1-4 TRBV18 NA NA CASSPGHQEKLFF TGTGCCAGCTCACCGGGACATCAAGAAAAACTGTTTTTT
TRBJ1-3 TRBV27 TRBD1 NA CASSSRGLGGNTIYF TGTGCCAGCAGTTCCAGGGGGCTTGGTGGAAACACCATATATTTT
TRBJ2-2 TRBV4-2 NA NA CASSQSRPGNTGELFF TGTGCCAGCAGCCAAAGCCGACCGGGGAACACCGGGGAGCTGTTTTTT
TRBJ2-1 TRBV3-1/TRBV3-2 TRBD2 NA CASSQASGRRSNEQFF TGTGCCAGCAGCCAAGCTAGCGGGAGGAGGAGCAATGAGCAGTTCTTC
TRBJ2-5 TRBV7-8 TRBD2 NA CASSAGTLTPLAGVQETQYF TGTGCCAGCAGCGCGGGTACCTTAACCCCACTAGCGGGAGTTCAAGAGACCCAGTACTTC
TRBJ1-1 TRBV24-1 TRBD1 NA CATSDTGGITEAFF TGTGCCACCAGTGACACAGGGGGTATCACTGAAGCTTTCTTT
TRBJ2-1 TRBV6-5 NA NA CASRGHQTYNEQFF TGTGCCAGCAGGGGACACCAGACCTACAATGAGCAGTTCTTC
TRBJ2-2 TRBV18 NA NA CASSLDYNTGELFF TGTGCCAGCTCACTGGACTATAACACCGGGGAGCTGTTTTTT
TRBJ2-1 TRBV5-1 NA few CASSLDPNLEQFF TGCGCCAGCAGCTTGGACCCCAACCTAGAGCAGTTCTTC
TRBJ2-7 TRBV6-5 TRBD2 NA CASSYSGLAGEQYF TGTGCCAGCAGTTACTCGGGACTAGCGGGAGAGCAGTACTTC
TRBJ1-5 TRBV7-8 TRBD1 NA CASSLMGQGIQPQHF TGTGCCAGCAGCTTAATGGGACAGGGCATTCAGCCCCAGCATTTT
TRBJ2-5 TRBV2 NA NA CASSDGISETQYF TGTGCCAGCAGTGACGGGATTTCGGAGACCCAGTACTTC
TRBJ1-1 TRBV3-1/TRBV3-2 NA NA CASSQAPRGHKNTEAFF TGTGCCAGCAGCCAAGCTCCTAGGGGACACAAGAACACTGAAGCTTTCTTT
TRBJ2-7 TRBV5-6 TRBD2 NA CASSVLAGVGEQYF TGTGCCAGCAGCGTTTTAGCGGGAGTGGGCGAGCAGTACTTC
TRBJ1-3 TRBV7-9 NA NA CASSLVPGNTIYF TGTGCCAGCAGCTTAGTTCCGGGAAACACCATATATTTT
TRBJ1-2 TRBV6-5 TRBD1 once CASSYSRQGILGYTF TGTGCCAGCAGTTACTCCCGACAGGGGATTTTGGGCTACACCTTC
TRBJ2-1 TRBV4-1 TRBD2 few CASSQSWRGDYNEQFF TGCGCCAGCAGCCAATCTTGGCGGGGGGATTACAATGAGCAGTTCTTC
TRBJ1-2 TRBV3-1/TRBV3-2 NA NA CASSQISYGYTF TGTGCCAGCAGCCAGATCAGCTATGGCTACACCTTC
TRBJ2-1 TRBV4-2 NA NA CASSQGAGSSYNEQFF TGTGCCAGCAGCCAAGGAGCAGGTAGCTCCTACAATGAGCAGTTCTTC
TRBJ1-2 TRBV5-5 NA few CASSPFLLTAQGYTF TGTGCCAGCAGCCCCTTCCTTCTGACAGCGCAAGGCTACACCTTC
TRBJ2-1 TRBV5-1 NA once CASRWMEGSNEQFF TGCGCCAGCAGGTGGATGGAGGGTAGCAATGAGCAGTTCTTC
TRBJ2-3 TRBV5-4 NA NA CASSLVGKEGTDTQYF TGTGCCAGCAGCTTGGTGGGGAAGGAGGGCACAGATACGCAGTATTTT
TRBJ2-3 TRBV7-2 TRBD2 NA CASSLVAGGTDTQYF TGTGCCAGCAGCTTAGTAGCGGGGGGCACAGATACGCAGTATTTT
TRBJ1-2 TRBV20-1 NA few CSASNQEPNNYGYTF TGCAGTGCTAGTAATCAGGAACCCAATAACTATGGCTACACCTTC
TRBJ1-3 TRBV6-5 TRBD1 NA CASSTTGAEGNTIYF TGTGCCAGCAGCACGACAGGGGCTGAGGGAAACACCATATATTTT
TRBJ2-2 TRBV19 NA NA CASSSGANTGELFF TGTGCCAGTAGTAGCGGGGCGAACACCGGGGAGCTGTTTTTT
TRBJ2-4 TRBV6-5 TRBD2 NA CASRQRGAKNIQYF TGTGCCAGCAGGCAGCGGGGGGCCAAAAACATTCAGTACTTC
TRBJ1-3 TRBV5-1 NA NA CASSLNRAGNTIYF TGCGCCAGCAGCTTGAACAGGGCTGGAAACACCATATATTTT
TRBJ2-1 TRBV19 NA NA CASSAVSEQFF TGTGCCAGTAGTGCGGTGAGTGAGCAGTTCTTC
TRBJ2-3 TRBV6-2/TRBV6-3 TRBD1 NA CASSLRGPGDTQYF TGTGCCAGCAGTTTAAGGGGGCCGGGAGATACGCAGTATTTT
TRBJ2-1 TRBV4-1 TRBD2 NA CASSQGLAGGNEQFF TGCGCCAGCAGCCAAGGACTAGCGGGAGGGAATGAGCAGTTCTTC
TRBJ2-1 TRBV5-1 TRBD1 NA CASRAQGARAMGSYNEQFF TGCGCCAGTCGTGCCCAGGGGGCCCGGGCGATGGGCTCCTACAATGAGCAGTTCTTC
TRBJ2-5 TRBV28 NA NA CASSFGGETQYF TGTGCCAGCAGTTTCGGCGGGGAGACCCAGTACTTC